A single sample is the source of the 18 T cell receptor beta chains below, sequenced in a study of OX40 agonist ivuxolimab in advanced cancers. Library generation was performed with the immunoSEQ multiplex PCR assay. In TCRdb, the immuneACCESS table is reduced to in-frame sequences with V and J assigned. These tables do not hold every clone; where another copy was compared, an unresolved V gene accounts for under half, and the others remain unexplained. This sample holds fewer than 25,000 clones; 80% to 90% were observed only once. The ten most abundant clones make up roughly a sixth of the sample. The material sequenced was CD4+ or CD8+ T cells sorted from blood, taken in a trial of the OX40 agonist ivuxolimab. The receptors were sampled from an adult with an advanced solid tumor such as melanoma, head and neck, liver or kidney cancer.

The chain uses TRBV7-6 and TRBJ2-7; 10 bases line up with TRBD1. Germline values: CDR1 SGHVS, CDR2 FNYEAQ. This CDR3 comprises 16 residues. V shed 1 base and J 2 bases; nucleotides not matched to a gene: 5. CDR3 coding DNA: TGTGCCAGCAGCTTAGGAGGTGGGACAGGGGCCTACGAGCAGTACTTC. It translates to CASSLGGGTGAYEQYF.

The rearrangement uses TRBV2 and TRBJ1-3, with D hard to call. V was trimmed by 6 bases and J by 2 bases, leaving 14 bases between them. Germline V gene lookup returns CDR1 SNHLY and CDR2 FYNNEI. The CDR3 consists of 15 residues. The CDR3: CASSSIRRTGNTIYF. For the CDR3, the DNA is TGTGCCAGCAGCAGTATCAGACGCACTGGAAACACCATATATTTT. Looking up the rest from reference TRBV2 and TRBJ1-3 gives the full variable domain: EPEVTQTPSHQVTQMGQEVILRCVPISNHLYFYWYRQILGQKVEFLVSFYNNEISEKSEIFDDQFSVERPDGSNFTLKIRSTKLEDSAMYFCASSSIRRTGNTIYFGEGSWLTVV.

The chain couples TRBV7-6 to TRBJ1-6; no reliable D call. V was trimmed by 1 base and J by 8 bases, leaving 6 bases between them. The CDR3 contains 13 residues. CDR1 and CDR2 from the germline V gene are SGHVS and FNYEAQ. The CDR3 DNA reads as TGTGCCAGCAGCTTAGGGGTGGATTCACCCCTCCACTTT. Translating it yields CASSLGVDSPLHF.

The V and J genes are TRBV5-1 and TRBJ2-4; D is tentatively TRBD1 or TRBD2 (6 bases each). The CDR3 consists of 15 residues. Trimming left V 6 bases short and J 6 bases short, with 19 bases between. Germline CDR1 reads SGHRS; CDR2 reads YFSETQ. The CDR3 DNA reads TGCGCCAGCAACCCTACGGGGGCAGAAGGAAACATTCAGTACTTC. Translating it yields CASNPTGAEGNIQYF.

The chain employs TRBV10-3 and TRBJ1-6; 10 bases agree with TRBD1. In germline, CDR1 is ENHRY, CDR2 SYGVKD. The J segment lost 8 bases and the V segment lost 4 bases, leaving 5 bases of the junction unmatched. The CDR3 runs to 15 residues. The CDR3 is CAISGGGQGDSPLHF. As DNA, the CDR3 is TGTGCCATCAGTGGGGGAGGACAGGGGGATTCACCCCTCCACTTT.

The chain recombines TRBV7-9 with TRBJ2-5, with TRBD1 as a possible D gene (7 bases). The V gene's germline CDR1 is SEHNR and CDR2 FQNEAQ (reference sequence). The CDR3 is 17 amino acids. Trimming removed 5 bases from V and 5 bases from J, with 24 bases in between. The CDR3 here is CASSPDRQGGWRETQYF. The CDR3 DNA reads TGTGCCAGCAGCCCCGACCGACAGGGAGGTTGGCGGGAGACCCAGTACTTC. The entire variable domain, with the rest obtained from reference TRBV7-9 and TRBJ2-5, is as follows: DTGVSQNPRHKITKRGQNVTFRCDPISEHNRLYWYRQTLGQGPEFLTYFQNEAQLEKSRLLSDRFSAERPKGSFSTLEIQRTEQGDSAMYLCASSPDRQGGWRETQYFGPGTRLLVL.

The V call is TRBV5-6, the J call TRBJ2-1, with D unresolved. The CDR3 covers 13 residues. Germline V gene lookup returns CDR1 SGHDT and CDR2 YYEEEE. V shed 2 bases and J shed 4 bases, with 7 bases lying between them. The CDR3 DNA reads as TGTGCCAGCAGCTTAGATCCTTACAATGAGCAGTTCTTC. Protein product: CASSLDPYNEQFF.

The rearrangement joins TRBV5-4 to TRBJ2-7, with D perhaps matching TRBD1 (6 bases). Germline V gene lookup returns CDR1 SGHNT and CDR2 YYREEE (reference sequence). Trimming removed 0 bases at V and 4 bases at J, with 14 bases between. The CDR3 is made up of 15 amino acids. CDR3 sequence reads: CASSLGLGAVYEQYF. In DNA form, the CDR3 reads TGTGCCAGCAGCTTGGGATTGGGGGCAGTTTACGAGCAGTACTTC.

This chain joins TRBV5-1 and TRBJ2-1, with TRBD2 matching over 8 bases. The germline CDR1 and CDR2 sequences are SGHRS and YFSETQ. Germline trimming cut 3 bases from V and 14 bases from J; bases unmatched to any gene: 4. This CDR3 contains 11 residues. The CDR3 nucleotides are TGCGCCAGCAGCTATAGCGGGAAGGAGTTCTTC. It translates to CASSYSGKEFF.

A few counts support this clone. V usage is TRBV7-9 and J usage is TRBJ1-2; D perhaps matches TRBD1 (5 bases). V lost 4 bases to trimming and J lost 6 bases, with 21 bases between them. The germline V gene has CDR1 SEHNR and CDR2 FQNEAQ (reference sequence). The CDR3 spans 16 residues. CDR3 region: CASSWGPGPGHHGYTF. The CDR3 DNA is TGTGCCAGCAGCTGGGGACCGGGCCCGGGGCACCATGGCTACACCTTC.

This clone was counted once. The chain's CDR3 is CASKGPYNEQFF. In DNA, the CDR3 is TGTGCCAGCAAGGGCCCCTACAATGAGCAGTTCTTC. The V call is TRBV27, the J call TRBJ2-1; D is ambiguous. Germline CDR1 is MNHEY and CDR2 is SMNVEV (reference sequence). Between the trimmed V and J ends, which lost 7 bases and 2 bases, there was a span of 6 bases. The CDR3 has 12 amino acids.

The gene calls are TRBV7-2 and TRBJ2-3; 10 positions match TRBD2. V lost 2 bases to trimming and J lost 4 bases; unmatched junction nucleotides: 12. The CDR3 totals 18 residues. CDR1 and CDR2 from the germline V gene are SGHTA and FQGNSA. CDR3 sequence (DNA): TGTGCCAGCAGCTTAACTAGCGGGAACACCGGAGGCGCAGATACGCAGTATTTT. Its protein is CASSLTSGNTGGADTQYF. Looking up the rest from reference TRBV7-2 and TRBJ2-3 gives the full variable domain: GAGVSQSPSNKVTEKGKDVELRCDPISGHTALYWYRQSLGQGLEFLIYFQGNSAPDKSGLPSDRFSAERTGGSVSTLTIQRTQQEDSAVYLCASSLTSGNTGGADTQYFGPGTRLTVL.

This chain uses TRBV7-3 with TRBJ2-2; no clear D. The CDR3 spans 15 residues. Germline V lookup: CDR1 SGHTA, CDR2 FQGTGA. The V and J ends lost 4 bases and 0 bases respectively, with 9 bases between them. Here the CDR3 reads CASSSNVANTGELFF. CDR3 bases: TGTGCCAGCAGCTCAAACGTCGCGAACACCGGGGAGCTGTTTTTT.

The chain links TRBV5-1 to TRBJ2-7, with TRBD1 matching over 10 bases. V gave up 4 bases and J gave up 3 bases; unmatched junction bases: 10. CDR1 is SGHRS and CDR2 is YFSETQ in the germline V gene. The CDR3 has 16 amino acids. CDR3 protein: CASSPTGTGVNYEQYF. The CDR3 nucleotides read TGCGCCAGCAGCCCAACCGGGACAGGGGTAAACTACGAGCAGTACTTC.

This clone was observed once. The chain carries TRBV6-6 and TRBJ2-5; perhaps TRBD2 as D (5 bases). Per germline, CDR1 MNHNY and CDR2 SVGAGI (reference sequence). Trimming pared 5 bases from V and 2 bases from J, leaving 15 bases between. CDR3 length equals 15 residues. The CDR3 spells CASSRETLLQETQYF. DNA for the CDR3: TGTGCCAGCAGTAGGGAGACCCTACTGCAAGAGACCCAGTACTTC.

The chain carries TRBV2 and TRBJ2-3; TRBD2 agrees at 9 bases. Germline values: CDR1 SNHLY, CDR2 FYNNEI. The CDR3 runs to 16 residues. Germline trimming cut 7 bases from V and 5 bases from J; bases unmatched to any gene: 13. The CDR3, as DNA: TGTGCCAGCAACTACTTGCGGGGGGGCCGGGGAGATACGCAGTATTTT. Its protein product is CASNYLRGGRGDTQYF.

This CDR3 reads CASSQTGRRDGYTF. In DNA form, the CDR3 reads TGTGCCAGCAGCCAGACAGGGAGGAGGGATGGCTACACCTTC. This chain uses TRBV11-2 with TRBJ1-2, with 7 bases matching TRBD1. The CDR3 runs to 14 residues. With 5 bases clipped from V and 6 bases from J, the junction kept 9 bases outside the gene matches. Germline CDR1 SGHAT, CDR2 FQNNGV.

The rearrangement links TRBV7-3 to TRBJ2-3; the match to TRBD2 covers 8 bases. J lost 2 bases, V lost 5 bases, and 9 bases had no gene match. CDR1 is SGHTA, CDR2 FQGTGA, per germline. The CDR3 is 16 amino acids. The CDR3 nucleotides are TGTGCCAGCAGCCCCCCAGGCGGGGGGACCACAGATACGCAGTATTTT. Its protein is CASSPPGGGTTDTQYF.